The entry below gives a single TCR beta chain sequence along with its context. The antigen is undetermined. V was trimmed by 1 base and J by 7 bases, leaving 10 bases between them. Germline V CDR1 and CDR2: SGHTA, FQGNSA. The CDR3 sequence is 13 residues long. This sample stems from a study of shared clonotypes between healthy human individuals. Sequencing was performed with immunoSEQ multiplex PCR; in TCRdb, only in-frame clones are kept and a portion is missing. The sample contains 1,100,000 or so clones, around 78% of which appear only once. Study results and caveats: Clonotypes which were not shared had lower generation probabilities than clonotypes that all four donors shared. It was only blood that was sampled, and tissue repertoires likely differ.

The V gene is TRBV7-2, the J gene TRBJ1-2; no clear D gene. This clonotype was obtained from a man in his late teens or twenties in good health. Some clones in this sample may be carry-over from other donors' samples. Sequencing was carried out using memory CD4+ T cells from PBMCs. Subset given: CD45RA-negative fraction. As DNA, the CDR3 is TGTGCCAGCAGCTTAGTTTGGCAGGCTGGCTACACCTTC. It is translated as CASSLVWQAGYTF. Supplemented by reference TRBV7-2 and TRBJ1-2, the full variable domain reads GAGVSQSPSNKVTEKGKDVELRCDPISGHTALYWYRQSLGQGLEFLIYFQGNSAPDKSGLPSDRFSAERTGGSVSTLTIQRTQQEDSAVYLCASSLVWQAGYTFGSGTRLTVV.